This T cell receptor (beta chain) originates from a study of beta chain features in type 1 diabetes. As for the study in general: Sorted cell examination encompassed over 90 million cells across all samples.

In the case of this clone: The antigen is undetermined.

This CDR3 is built from 15 residues. Trimming stripped 6 bases from V and 0 bases from J, with 12 bases between. The germline CDR1 and CDR2 sequences are SGHVS and FQNEAQ. Study outcomes and limitations: People with Type 1 diabetes carried modestly yet significantly shorter TCRB CDR3s in all four CD4+ subsets.

Reverse transcription of all isolated RNA meant that expressed TCRB transcripts were sequenced. The protocol was immunoSEQ multiplex PCR, while the TCRdb copy is restricted to in-frame clones and leaves out a portion. This table has some 270,000 clones, 11% appearing once. This chain uses TRBV7-8 with TRBJ2-1; perhaps TRBD2 as D (7 bases). The TCR originated in a man aged 25-40 years with type 1 diabetes. The sample taken for sequencing was naive CD4+ T cells from blood. CDR3 loop: CASSARGPSYNEQFF. The CDR3 DNA sequence: TGTGCCAGCAGTGCGCGGGGGCCCTCCTACAATGAGCAGTTCTTC.